The clone carrying this T cell receptor (beta chain) showed up just once. The antigen is not known. Analysis merged second doses at about 4 or about 12 weeks. Profiling relied on immunoSEQ multiplex PCR, and the TCRdb table lists in-frame clones only, not all of them. The sample includes about 140,000 clones, just under 95% seen only once; the top ten take 6.5% to 8.5%. After removal of 5 bases from V and 6 bases from J, the junction contained 8 bases not matched to a gene. The CDR3 runs to 15 residues. Germline CDR1 and CDR2: SGHVS and FNYEAQ. The data derive from a study of T cell responses to AZD1222 COVID-19 vaccine. Findings and caveats of the study: Spike-specific TCR repertoires showed rising breadth and depth after two AZD1222 doses.

The sequence was obtained from an adult who received the AZD1222 COVID-19 vaccine. The chain couples TRBV7-6 to TRBJ1-5, with 9 bases that match TRBD1. The sample in question was peripheral blood, obtained 28 days after the second AZD1222 dose. The CDR3 loop reads CASSLGTGIGQPQHF. The CDR3 nucleotides read TGTGCCAGCAGCCTTGGGACAGGGATCGGTCAGCCCCAGCATTTT. Together with reference TRBV7-6 and TRBJ1-5, the CDR3 gives the full variable domain: GAGVSQSPRYKVTKRGQDVALRCDPISGHVSLYWYRQALGQGPEFLTYFNYEAQQDKSGLPNDRFSAERPEGSISTLTIQRTEQRDSAMYRCASSLGTGIGQPQHFGDGTRLSIL.